The 27 T cell receptor beta chains below all came from one sample that was sequenced in a study of cytomegalovirus exposure and HLA in healthy donors. It was with 60 Vbeta and 13 Jbeta primers that the PCR ran. Clones were read by immunoSEQ multiplex PCR, and TCRdb kept only the in-frame ones, dropping some. This table has 90,000 to 120,000 clones, less than 85% appearing once. Material: PBMCs. The receptor source for this set is a woman in her forties in good health and CMV-seropositive.

In its sample, this clone was seen once. The chain recombines TRBV6-5 with TRBJ2-5; 9 bases line up with TRBD1. The CDR3 is 15 residues long. Germline V gene sequence: CDR1 MNHEY, CDR2 SVGAGI. Losses at the gene ends were 6 bases for V and 5 bases for J; bases not matched to a gene: 10. The CDR3 nucleotides read TGTGCCAGCAGCCAAGGGACAGGGAGAGGGGAGACCCAGTACTTC. This encodes CASSQGTGRGETQYF.

For this clone: One end of the junction varies from germline; a read error may be responsible. The chain recombines TRBV6-5 with TRBJ1-2; TRBD1 is a possible D gene (5 bases). The CDR3 sequence is 14 residues long. Germline CDR1 MNHEY, CDR2 SVGAGI. The CDR3 protein is CASSYSNAGTHPAF. Here the CDR3 DNA reads TGTGCCAGCAGTTACTCGAACGCGGGGACTCATCCAGCCTTC.

The chain carries TRBV14 and TRBJ2-2, with 10 bases aligning to TRBD2. The CDR3 loop spans 17 amino acids. Germline CDR1 and CDR2: SGHDN and FVKESK. V shed 1 base, J shed 5 bases, and the junction held 7 bases outside the gene matches. The CDR3 loop is CASSQVQYSGRTGELFF. CDR3 DNA sequence: TGTGCCAGCAGCCAAGTACAATATAGCGGGAGGACCGGGGAGCTGTTTTTT.

V is TRBV2 and J is TRBJ2-3; 12 bases are a match to TRBD2. J gave up 1 base and V 7 bases, and 3 bases lay outside the gene matches. Germline CDR1 SNHLY, CDR2 FYNNEI. The CDR3 consists of 15 residues. CDR3: CASKRLAGGTDTQYF. The DNA of the CDR3 is TGTGCCAGCAAAAGACTAGCGGGGGGCACAGATACGCAGTATTTT.

This sequence joins TRBV5-1 and TRBJ1-4; 9 positions agree with TRBD1. Germline CDR1 SGHRS, CDR2 YFSETQ. This CDR3 is 14 amino acids long. Losses at the gene ends were 4 bases for V and 3 bases for J; bases not matched to a gene: 1. In DNA, the CDR3 is TGCGCCAGCAGCAGACAGGGGGCTAATGAAAAACTGTTTTTT. This gives the protein CASSRQGANEKLFF.

The sample holds a few counts of this clone. No DNA is shown, since the ends of the CDR3 on it are uncertain; the CDR3 is the one TCRdb lists. The chain employs TRBV4-1 and TRBJ1-5; TRBD1 is taken as the D call from the table, unchecked against the DNA. The CDR3 is made up of 16 amino acids, end residues included. Germline CDR1 and CDR2: MGHRA and YSYEKL. Here the CDR3 reads CASSLGQTAQFSPSIF.

The chain has TRBV5-1 and TRBJ1-1, with D hard to call. The CDR3 has 16 residues. Germline CDR1 is SGHRS and CDR2 is YFSETQ. Trimming pared 0 bases from V and 1 base from J, leaving 13 bases between. In DNA form, the CDR3 reads TGCGCCAGCAGCTTGGGGCAGGCCCCGAGGAACACTGAAGCTTTCTTT. Translated: CASSLGQAPRNTEAFF.

The chain recombines TRBV6-6 with TRBJ2-7; D remains ambiguous. V was trimmed by 0 bases and J by 2 bases, leaving 8 bases between them. The CDR3 totals 14 residues. CDR1 is MNHNY and CDR2 is SVGAGI in the germline V gene (reference sequence). The CDR3: CASSYSLNTYEQYF. The DNA for the CDR3 is TGTGCCAGCAGTTACTCCCTGAACACCTACGAGCAGTACTTC.

The sample holds a few counts of this clone. This rearrangement joins TRBV10-3 to TRBJ1-1; 11 nucleotides align to TRBD1. Germline values: CDR1 ENHRY, CDR2 SYGVKD. Trimming removed 4 bases from V and 4 bases from J; junction bases left unmatched: 8. The CDR3 runs to 16 residues. The CDR3 DNA reads as TGTGCCATCAGTGCCGGGACAGGGGGTCGAGGCACTGAAGCTTTCTTT. Translating gives CAISAGTGGRGTEAFF.

The chain links TRBV6-1 to TRBJ2-7, with D unclear. V lost 1 base, J lost 1 base, and 8 bases lay in between. The CDR3 loop spans 14 amino acids. Germline V gene lookup returns CDR1 MNHNS and CDR2 SASEGT. CDR3 in amino acids: CASSEVGVSYEQYF. The CDR3 DNA follows: TGTGCCAGCAGTGAAGTAGGAGTTTCCTACGAGCAGTACTTC.

This chain connects TRBV30 to TRBJ1-2, with 7 bases aligning to TRBD1. The ends lost 3 bases at V and 2 bases at J; junction bases unmatched: 6. This CDR3 comprises 14 residues. In germline, CDR1 is GTSNPN, CDR2 SVGIG (reference sequence). The chain's CDR3 is CAWRGQDRNYGYTF. CDR3 sequence (DNA): TGTGCCTGGAGAGGACAGGATCGAAACTATGGCTACACCTTC.

This rearrangement joins TRBV27 to TRBJ2-7; D may be TRBD1 (5 bases). V shed 3 bases and J shed 3 bases, with 12 bases lying between them. This CDR3 has 14 amino acids. Germline lookup yields CDR1 MNHEY and CDR2 SMNVEV (reference sequence). CDR3 region: CASSFTGIGYEQYF. The CDR3 nucleotides read TGTGCCAGCAGTTTCACAGGAATCGGCTACGAGCAGTACTTC.

This clone came up once. The chain employs TRBV5-1 and TRBJ1-4; 7 bases are shared with TRBD1. After removal of 4 bases from V and 3 bases from J, the junction contained 3 bases not matched to a gene. CDR3 length: 14 residues. Per germline, CDR1 SGHRS and CDR2 YFSETQ. The CDR3 nucleotides read TGCGCCAGCAGCGAAGGGACAGCTAATGAAAAACTGTTTTTT. Translation gives CASSEGTANEKLFF. Looking up the rest from reference TRBV5-1 and TRBJ1-4 gives the full variable domain: KAGVTQTPRYLIKTRGQQVTLSCSPISGHRSVSWYQQTPGQGLQFLFEYFSETQRNKGNFPGRFSGRQFSNSRSEMNVSTLELGDSALYLCASSEGTANEKLFFGSGTQLSVL.

The chain has TRBV27 and TRBJ1-3; possible D gene TRBD1, 5 bases. Between the trimmed V and J ends, which lost 6 bases and 0 bases, there was a span of 15 bases. CDR3 size: 16 residues. Germline V gene lookup returns CDR1 MNHEY and CDR2 SMNVEV (reference sequence). The CDR3 sequence: CASRGGVGDSGNTIYF. The CDR3 DNA reads as TGTGCCAGCAGGGGAGGGGTCGGGGACTCTGGAAACACCATATATTTT.

The DNA of the CDR3 is TGTGCCAGCAGCTTAGAACAGGGGCTAAATCAGCCCCAGCATTTT. Translating it yields CASSLEQGLNQPQHF. The chain links TRBV7-2 to TRBJ1-5, with 7 bases matching TRBD1. The CDR3 spans 15 residues. V lost 1 base to trimming and J lost 4 bases; unmatched junction nucleotides: 4. Germline loops: CDR1 SGHTA, CDR2 FQGNSA.

The chain couples TRBV4-1 to TRBJ1-5; TRBD1 is a possible D gene (5 bases). This CDR3 region has 14 residues. Germline V gene sequence: CDR1 MGHRA, CDR2 YSYEKL. With 3 bases removed from V and 7 bases from J, the gap between germline ends came to 13 bases. The CDR3 nucleotides read TGCGCCAGCAGCCATTTGGTCCGGGGGCAGCCCCAGCATTTT. Its translation: CASSHLVRGQPQHF.

This clone was recorded once. The gene calls are TRBV2 and TRBJ1-5; 7 bases fit TRBD1. V lost 6 bases to trimming and J lost 7 bases; unmatched junction nucleotides: 9. The CDR3 covers 14 residues. Germline V lookup: CDR1 SNHLY, CDR2 FYNNEI. Here the CDR3 DNA reads TGTGCCAGCAGGGGGGGACAGTCTGGACAGCCCCAGCATTTT. It is translated as CASRGGQSGQPQHF.

The chain recombines TRBV7-9 with TRBJ1-1; 8 positions agree with TRBD1. Trimming cost V 5 bases and J 7 bases; bases outside gene matches: 3. The CDR3 loop spans 12 amino acids. Germline V gives CDR1 SEHNR, CDR2 FQNEAQ (reference sequence). In DNA, the CDR3 is TGTGCCAGCAGCCGGACAGGGAGTGAAGCTTTCTTT. Translated, it gives CASSRTGSEAFF.

A single count supports this clone. CDR3 sequence: CASSPGGVSQPQHF. CDR3 in DNA: TGTGCCAGCAGCCCAGGCGGGGTAAGTCAGCCCCAGCATTTT. This rearrangement joins TRBV28 to TRBJ1-5, with D unclear. V was pared by 6 bases and J by 6 bases, with 15 bases between. CDR3 size: 14 residues. The germline gives CDR1 MDHEN, CDR2 SYDVKM.

The chain has TRBV6-1 and TRBJ2-7, with a possible D match to TRBD2 (5 bases). Germline V gene data show CDR1 as MNHNS and CDR2 as SASEGT. This CDR3 spans 13 amino acids. The ends were cut back, 2 bases at V and 4 bases at J, with 9 bases in the middle. The CDR3 is CASSESGEYEQYF. The DNA for the CDR3 is TGTGCCAGCAGTGAATCCGGGGAATACGAGCAGTACTTC.

This chain uses TRBV18 with TRBJ1-1; 7 nucleotides align to TRBD1. Germline CDR1 reads KGHSH; CDR2 reads LQKENI. Trimming removed 6 bases from V and 0 bases from J; junction bases left unmatched: 4. The CDR3 runs to 14 residues. The CDR3 reads CASSLTGMNTEAFF. CDR3 DNA sequence: TGTGCCAGCTCCCTGACAGGGATGAACACTGAAGCTTTCTTT.

This chain connects TRBV11-2 to TRBJ2-3; 8 bases match TRBD1. Germline V lookup: CDR1 SGHAT, CDR2 FQNNGV. The CDR3 length is 15 residues. Unmatched junction bases numbered 8, after V lost 3 bases and J lost 6 bases. CDR3 bases: TGTGCCAGCAGCTTCCATCAGGGGGCGGGGGATACGCAGTATTTT. Its protein is CASSFHQGAGDTQYF.

This clone was picked up a small number of times. This likely stems from a read error, as it lies one base from a far larger clone. As the CDR3 is not closed by the conserved phenylalanine or tryptophan, this likely results from a read error. This rearrangement joins TRBV5-6 to TRBJ1-5; D remains ambiguous. Per germline, CDR1 SGHDT and CDR2 YYEEEE. V shed 2 bases and J shed 3 bases, with 9 bases lying between them. The CDR3 has 14 residues. The CDR3 DNA reads TGTGCCAGCAGCTTAAACCAGGCCAATCAGCCCCAGCATTTG. It yields the protein CASSLNQANQPQHL.

This clone was counted a single time. This chain uses TRBV6-1 with TRBJ1-1; D is possibly TRBD1 (5 bases). CDR3 length: 13 residues. Per germline, CDR1 MNHNS and CDR2 SASEGT. Trimming pared 7 bases from V and 4 bases from J, leaving 13 bases between. The CDR3 nucleotides read TGTGCCAGCAACAAACCGGGGGTCACTGAAGCTTTCTTT. This sequence encodes CASNKPGVTEAFF.

The chain links TRBV7-2 to TRBJ1-5, with TRBD1 as a possible D gene (6 bases). The CDR3 totals 15 residues. The germline V and J ends were trimmed by 1 base and 6 bases, with 13 bases remaining between them. Germline V CDR1 and CDR2: SGHTA, FQGNSA. CDR3 sequence reads: CASSLGGLRGQPQHF. CDR3 DNA: TGTGCCAGCAGCTTAGGGGGGCTGCGCGGTCAGCCCCAGCATTTT.

Concerning this clone: One junction end disagrees with the germline gene, perhaps due to a read error. This chain connects TRBV5-4 to TRBJ2-3; 15 nucleotides agree with TRBD2. The length of the CDR3 is 18 residues. Germline CDR1 SGHNT, CDR2 YYREEE (reference sequence). CDR3 amino acids: CASSSGTSGGSRTDTQYF. CDR3 bases: TGTGCCAGCAGCTCTGGGACTAGCGGGGGGTCACGCACTGATACGCAGTATTTT.

This clone was seen a few times. The chain joins TRBV27 to TRBJ2-1; TRBD2 matches at 14 bases. Per the germline V gene, CDR1 is MNHEY and CDR2 is SMNVEV (reference sequence). CDR3 length equals 15 residues. V lost 5 bases to trimming and J lost 10 bases; unmatched junction nucleotides: 7. The CDR3 DNA sequence: TGTGCCAGCAGTCCGACTAGCGGGGGGGCCGGAGAGCAGTTCTTC. Its protein is CASSPTSGGAGEQFF.